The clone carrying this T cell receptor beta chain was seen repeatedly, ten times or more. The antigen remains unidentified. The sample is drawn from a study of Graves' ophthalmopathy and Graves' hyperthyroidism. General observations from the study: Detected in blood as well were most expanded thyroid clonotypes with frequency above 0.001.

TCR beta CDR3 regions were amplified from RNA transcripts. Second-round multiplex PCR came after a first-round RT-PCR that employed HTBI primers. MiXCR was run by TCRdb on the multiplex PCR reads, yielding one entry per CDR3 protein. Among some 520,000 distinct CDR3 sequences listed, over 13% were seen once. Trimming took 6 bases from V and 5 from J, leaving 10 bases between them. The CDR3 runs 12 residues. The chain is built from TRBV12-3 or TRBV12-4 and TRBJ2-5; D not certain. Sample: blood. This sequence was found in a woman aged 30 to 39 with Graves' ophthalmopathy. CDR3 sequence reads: CASSSALETQYF. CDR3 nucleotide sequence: TGTGCCAGCAGCTCAGCCCTGGAGACCCAGTACTTC.